The 30 T cell receptor beta chains below come from one sample, sequenced in a study of tumor and adjacent non-tumor tissue in lung cancer. The template was RNA from unsorted bulk tissue. The library came from three nested PCR rounds adapted from ARM-PCR protocols. TCRdb recomputed calls from the multiplex PCR reads with MiXCR, one row per CDR3 protein. The repertoire holds over 110,000 distinct CDR3 sequences, with around 61% as singletons. The sequencing input was lung tumor tissue. The receptors were sampled from a man between 60 and 70 years old with small cell lung cancer.

As regards this clonotype: A much larger clone sits a single nucleotide away, making a read error possible. The V gene is TRBV5-1, the J gene TRBJ1-2, with a weak D call TRBD1 (5 bases). This CDR3 has 14 amino acids. The germline CDR1 and CDR2 sequences are SGHRS and YFSETQ. Trimming stripped 4 bases from V and 4 bases from J, with 14 bases between. The CDR3 sequence is CASSPQQGGYGYTF. For the CDR3, the DNA is TGCGCCAGCAGCCCGCAGCAGGGAGGCTATGGCTACACCTTC.

The J gene is TRBJ2-1, the V gene TRBV20-1; TRBD2 matches at 9 bases. The V gene's germline CDR1 is DFQATT and CDR2 SNEGSKA (reference sequence). Losses at the gene ends were 5 bases for V and 4 bases for J; bases not matched to a gene: 15. The CDR3 sequence is 17 residues long. In nucleotides, the CDR3 is TGCAGTGCTTCGTTAGCGGGAGCAAAAATTGCGTACAATGAGCAGTTCTTC. Protein: CSASLAGAKIAYNEQFF.

Regarding this clonotype: It may be a read error: a sequence one base away is much more abundant. The gene calls are TRBV20-1 and TRBJ2-3; D may match TRBD1 or TRBD2 (7 bases each). The CDR3 consists of 14 residues. Looked up from germline, CDR1 is DFQATT and CDR2 is SNEGSKA (reference sequence). The CDR3 DNA follows: TGCAGTGCTGGAGGGCGGGGGAGGACAGGTACGCAGTATTTT. Encoded protein: CSAGGRGRTGTQYF.

The chain joins TRBV14 to TRBJ2-3; the D gene is possibly TRBD1 (7 bases). The V gene's germline CDR1 is SGHDN and CDR2 FVKESK. Trimming pared 5 bases from V and 5 bases from J, leaving 14 bases between. The CDR3 runs to 14 residues. The CDR3 protein is CASSTRQGGDTQYF. The CDR3, as DNA: TGTGCCAGCAGCACTCGACAGGGAGGAGATACGCAGTATTTT.

Worth noting for this clonotype: One end of the junction is discordant with germline, which a read error may explain. The chain links TRBV10-3 to TRBJ1-2; 8 bases map to TRBD1. Looked up from germline, CDR1 is ENHRY and CDR2 is SYGVKD. The CDR3 runs to 14 residues. CDR3 sequence reads: CVIRTDREFNGYTF. The CDR3 coding sequence is TGTGTCATCAGGACGGACAGGGAGTTTAATGGCTACACCTTC.

With regard to this clonotype: The junction does not match germline at one end; this may be a read error. DNA of the CDR3: TGTGCCAGCAGCTTAAGGGAACTAGCGGGCTATCAAGAGACCCGGTACTTC. The encoded protein is CASSLRELAGYQETRYF. The V and J genes are TRBV11-2 and TRBJ2-5; 9 bases agree with TRBD2. Looked up from germline, CDR1 is SGHAT and CDR2 is FQNNGV. The CDR3 is made up of 17 amino acids.

The J gene is TRBJ2-1, the V gene TRBV12-3 or TRBV12-4; the D gene is possibly TRBD2 (8 bases). The CDR3 has 13 residues. V lost 9 bases to trimming and J lost 15 bases, with 24 bases between them. CDR3 in amino acids: CASFLARGDSPFF. The CDR3 coding sequence is TGTGCCAGTTTTTTAGCGCGGGGGGACAGCCCGTTCTTC.

Note on this clonotype: A read error is likely, as this CDR3 ends without the conserved phenylalanine or tryptophan. The rearrangement joins TRBV20-1 to TRBJ2-4; 7 bases are a match to TRBD1. The V gene's germline CDR1 is DFQATT and CDR2 SNEGSKA (reference sequence). Trimming took 6 bases from V and 6 from J; bases not matched to a gene: 11. The CDR3 totals 14 residues. In nucleotides, the CDR3 is TGCAGTGCGATCGGGACAGCTGTGAGAAACATTCAGTACTTA. Its translation: CSAIGTAVRNIQYL.

This clonotype was detected many times. The chain employs TRBV11-1 and TRBJ2-5, with D possibly TRBD1 on 5 matching bases. The length of the CDR3 is 12 residues. CDR1 SGHAT and CDR2 FQDESV come from the germline V gene (reference sequence). Trimming shortened V by 4 bases and J by 5 bases, and 8 bases separated the two germline ends. The DNA of the CDR3 is TGTGCCAGCAGCTCCTCAGGGGAGACCCAGTACTTC. It specifies CASSSSGETQYF.

Details on this clonotype: The limits of the CDR3 on the DNA are not certain, so only TCRdb's listed CDR3 is given. The chain employs TRBV11-3 and TRBJ2-2. Ends included, the CDR3 has 10 residues. Germline CDR1 and CDR2: SGHNT and YENEEA. Here the CDR3 reads CACRPGSCFF.

This clonotype was detected a few times. The chain uses TRBV6-6 and TRBJ1-1; D is unresolved. Germline assignment: CDR1 MNHNY and CDR2 SVGAGI (reference sequence). V was cut by 2 bases and J by 3 bases, with 10 bases left in between. CDR3 size: 14 residues. CDR3 residues: CASSYGGSDTEAFF. CDR3 sequence (DNA): TGTGCCAGCAGTTACGGAGGGTCGGACACTGAAGCTTTCTTT.

On this clonotype itself: A read error may explain this, as a much larger clone is one base away. The J gene is TRBJ1-2, the V gene TRBV6-5; 8 bases line up with TRBD1. The germline V gene encodes CDR1 MNHEY and CDR2 SVGAGI. This CDR3 region has 13 residues. CDR3 residues: CGSRQQGGGGYTF. CDR3 nucleotides: TGTGGCAGCAGACAACAGGGGGGCGGTGGCTACACCTTC.

On this clonotype: At one end the junction does not follow the germline gene, possibly because of a read error. The V call is TRBV6-2 or TRBV6-3, the J call TRBJ2-3, with D perhaps TRBD2 (6 bases). Germline V gene lookup returns CDR1 MNHEY and CDR2 SVGEGT. CDR3 length: 13 amino acids. The CDR3 bases are TGTGCCAGCAGTCCCGGGGGTGTCTTTACGAAGTATTTT. Protein sequence: CASSPGGVFTKYF.

In regard to this clonotype: No conserved phenylalanine or tryptophan ends this CDR3, so it is likely a read error. This rearrangement joins TRBV12-3 or TRBV12-4 to TRBJ1-2; D uncertain. CDR3 length: 14 amino acids. CDR3 nucleotide sequence: TGTGACAGCAGTTTATCGGGCACGAACTATGGCTACACCATC. It codes for CDSSLSGTNYGYTI.

Concerning this clonotype itself: Since a much larger clone is just one base distant, this may be a read error. The CDR3 sequence is CAGSLQGGEAFF. The CDR3 DNA reads as TGTGCCGGCAGTCTACAGGGAGGTGAAGCTTTCTTT. The gene calls are TRBV12-3 or TRBV12-4 and TRBJ1-1, with D maybe TRBD1 (6 bases). The CDR3 is made up of 12 amino acids.

This clonotype has more than one count but fewer than ten. The chain uses TRBV28 and TRBJ1-1; TRBD1 might be the D (6 bases). CDR3 length: 14 residues. Germline values: CDR1 MDHEN, CDR2 SYDVKM. Between the trimmed V and J ends, which lost 7 bases and 6 bases, there was a span of 18 bases. The CDR3 coding sequence is TGTGCCAGCAACGAACAGGGCCACGAGGCTGAAGCTTTCTTT. Its translation is CASNEQGHEAEAFF.

Remarks on this clonotype: Mismatch with germline at one junction end may stem from a read error. The chain couples TRBV5-4 to TRBJ2-7; 7 bases fit TRBD1. The CDR3 is 16 amino acids. Germline values: CDR1 SGHNT, CDR2 YYREEE (reference sequence). The CDR3: CARSSSYGQAPYEQYF. In DNA form, the CDR3 reads TGTGCCAGGAGCTCGTCGTATGGACAGGCCCCCTACGAGCAGTACTTC.

This clonotype was observed a few times. This CDR3 reads CSAREGTSGKLYNEQFF. Written as DNA, the CDR3 is TGCAGTGCTAGAGAAGGGACTAGCGGGAAGCTCTACAATGAGCAGTTCTTC. The chain carries TRBV20-1 and TRBJ2-1; 13 positions agree with TRBD2. Germline CDR1 DFQATT, CDR2 SNEGSKA (reference sequence). Unmatched junction bases numbered 5, after V lost 0 bases and J lost 3 bases. CDR3 size: 17 residues.

The chain uses TRBV20-1 and TRBJ2-5; D gene ambiguous. CDR3 size: 12 residues. Germline values: CDR1 DFQATT, CDR2 SNEGSKA (reference sequence). Trimming took 6 bases from V and 3 from J, leaving 11 bases between them. CDR3 sequence reads: CSAQGIEETQYF. In DNA, the CDR3 is TGCAGTGCCCAAGGGATCGAAGAGACCCAGTACTTC.

Points on this clonotype: This likely stems from a read error, as it lies one base from a far larger clone. The chain recombines TRBV14 with TRBJ1-2; 7 nucleotides line up with TRBD1. The CDR3 covers 12 residues. Germline V lookup: CDR1 SGHDN, CDR2 FVKESK. V lost 10 bases to trimming and J lost 4 bases; unmatched junction nucleotides: 6. The CDR3 coding sequence is TGTGCCAACAGTCGACAGGGCTATGGCTACACCTTC. Translated: CANSRQGYGYTF.

CDR3 region: CASSYGTRGSTDTQYF. DNA of the CDR3: TGTGCCAGCAGTTACGGGACTAGGGGGAGCACAGATACGCAGTATTTT. The chain links TRBV2 to TRBJ2-3, with 8 bases identical to TRBD2. The V gene end was trimmed by 5 bases and the J gene end by 0 bases; junction bases not matched to a gene: 7. Germline CDR1 SNHLY, CDR2 FYNNEI. The CDR3 is 16 amino acids.

Points on this clonotype: A junction boundary mismatches the germline segment, possibly from a read error. V and J are TRBV5-6 and TRBJ1-4, with 7 nucleotides matching TRBD1. The CDR3 covers 17 residues. Germline V lookup: CDR1 SGHDT, CDR2 YYEEEE. The chain's CDR3 is CAISLRAGGHGNEKLFF. CDR3 DNA: TGTGCCATCAGCTTGAGGGCAGGGGGGCATGGTAATGAAAAACTGTTTTTT. The full variable domain, with the rest looked up from reference TRBV5-6 and TRBJ1-4, is DAGVTQSPTHLIKTRGQQVTLRCSPKSGHDTVSWYQQALGQGPQFIFQYYEEEERQRGNFPDRFSGHQFPNYSSELNVNALLLGDSALYLCAISLRAGGHGNEKLFFGSGTQLSVL.

A word on this clonotype: No conserved phenylalanine or tryptophan is present at the end of the CDR3, so a read error is the likely explanation. The rearrangement uses TRBV20-1 and TRBJ2-3; the match to TRBD2 covers 10 bases. With V trimmed by 2 bases and J by 0 bases, 2 bases remained unmatched. There are 15 residues in the CDR3. The germline gives CDR1 DFQATT, CDR2 SNEGSKA (reference sequence). The CDR3 coding sequence is TGCAGTGCTAGATCGACTAGCGGGAGCACAGATACGCAGTATTTA. Translating gives CSARSTSGSTDTQYL.

About this clonotype: One junction end does not reproduce the germline sequence, and a read error may be involved. The J gene is TRBJ2-1, the V gene TRBV6-5; tentatively, D is TRBD2 (6 bases). Germline V gene data show CDR1 as MNHEY and CDR2 as SVGAGI. This CDR3 region has 13 residues. The CDR3 nucleotides are TGTACCAGCAGTGACTCCGGAGTGACTAGTCAGTTCTTC. Its translation is CTSSDSGVTSQFF.

In the case of this clonotype: The final CDR3 position lacks the conserved phenylalanine or tryptophan, pointing to a likely read error. The V and J genes are TRBV12-3 or TRBV12-4 and TRBJ1-1; D might be TRBD1 (6 bases). Trimming shortened V by 3 bases and J by 8 bases, and 10 bases separated the two germline ends. This CDR3 is 12 amino acids long. CDR3 nucleotide sequence: TGTGCCAGCAGTTTTCCCGGGACAGAAGCTTTCTCT. It specifies CASSFPGTEAFS.

A few counts support this clonotype. At one end, the junction sequence differs from germline, possibly due to a read error. The rearrangement joins TRBV11-3 to TRBJ2-7; 9 bases align to TRBD1. Germline V gene data show CDR1 as SGHNT and CDR2 as YENEEA. CDR3 length: 15 residues. The CDR3 loop reads CASSRPGTGSHEQYF. The CDR3 region has the DNA TGTGCCAGCAGCCGTCCCGGGACAGGGTCCCACGAGCAATACTTC.

About this clonotype: A much larger clone differs from this one at a single base, so this may be a read error. The chain is built from TRBV29-1 and TRBJ2-1; D may be TRBD2 (6 bases). Germline CDR1 SQVTM, CDR2 ANQGSEA. The CDR3 sequence is 14 residues long. DNA for the CDR3: TGCAGCGTTGGCGGTAGCGGACCCTACACTGAGCAGTTCTTC. Its translation: CSVGGSGPYTEQFF.

Concerning this clonotype: A read error is possible here, since a much larger clone lies one base away. The V gene is TRBV20-1, the J gene TRBJ2-5; TRBD2 matches 9 bases. Germline loops: CDR1 DFQATT, CDR2 SNEGSKA (reference sequence). The CDR3 totals 13 residues. The CDR3 sequence: CIARPSGTETQYF. The CDR3 DNA follows: TGCATTGCTAGACCTAGCGGGACAGAGACCCAGTACTTC.

The V call is TRBV12-3 or TRBV12-4, the J call TRBJ2-3, with no clear D. The CDR3 consists of 13 residues. V was trimmed by 7 bases and J by 0 bases, leaving 8 bases between them. CDR3 loop: CASTLDSTDTQYF. The CDR3, as DNA: TGTGCCAGCACCCTTGATAGCACAGATACGCAGTATTTT.

This clonotype was recorded only once. V gene TRBV20-1 combines with J gene TRBJ2-3; no firm D call. The germline gives CDR1 DFQATT, CDR2 SNEGSKA (reference sequence). There are 13 residues in the CDR3. V shed 7 bases and J shed 0 bases, with 11 bases lying between them. In DNA form, the CDR3 reads TGCAGTGTTATATATAGGAGCACAGATACGCAGTATTTT. Translation: CSVIYRSTDTQYF.